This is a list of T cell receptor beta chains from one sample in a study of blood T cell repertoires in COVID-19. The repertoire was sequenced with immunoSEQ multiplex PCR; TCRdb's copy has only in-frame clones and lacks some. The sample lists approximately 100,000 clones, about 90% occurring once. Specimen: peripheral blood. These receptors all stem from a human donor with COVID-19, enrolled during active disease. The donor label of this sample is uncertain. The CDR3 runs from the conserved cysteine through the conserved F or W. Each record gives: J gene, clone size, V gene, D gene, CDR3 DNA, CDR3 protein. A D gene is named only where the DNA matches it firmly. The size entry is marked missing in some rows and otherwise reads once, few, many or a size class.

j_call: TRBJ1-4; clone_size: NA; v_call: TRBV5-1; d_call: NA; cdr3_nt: TGCGCCAGCAGCTTGGGACACCTTAATGAAAAACTGTTTTTT; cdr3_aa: CASSLGHLNEKLFF
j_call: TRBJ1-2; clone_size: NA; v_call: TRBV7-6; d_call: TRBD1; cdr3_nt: TGTGCCAGCAGCCCACGGGACAGGGGGCGAGGCTACACCTTC; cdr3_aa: CASSPRDRGRGYTF
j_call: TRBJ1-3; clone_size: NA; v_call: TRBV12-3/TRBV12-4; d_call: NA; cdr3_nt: TGTGCCAGCAACCCGTCCGGGGGAAACACCATATATTTT; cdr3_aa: CASNPSGGNTIYF
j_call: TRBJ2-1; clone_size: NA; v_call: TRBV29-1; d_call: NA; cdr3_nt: TGCAGCGTTGGGAGCGAGCAGTTCTTC; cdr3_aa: CSVGSEQFF
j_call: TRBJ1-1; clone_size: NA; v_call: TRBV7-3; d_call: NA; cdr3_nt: TGTGCCAGCAGCCCCGGGACACAGAACACTGAAGCTTTCTTT; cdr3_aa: CASSPGTQNTEAFF
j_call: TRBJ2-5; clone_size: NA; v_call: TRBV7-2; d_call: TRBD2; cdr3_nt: TGTGCCAGCAGCTTAAGGCGGGGGGGCGAGGAGACCCAGTACTTC; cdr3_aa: CASSLRRGGEETQYF
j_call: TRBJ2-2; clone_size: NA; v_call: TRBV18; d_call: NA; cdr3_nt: TGTGCCAGCTCACCATCGAGTACAGCTGTTAACACCGGGGAGCTGTTTTTT; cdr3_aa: CASSPSSTAVNTGELFF
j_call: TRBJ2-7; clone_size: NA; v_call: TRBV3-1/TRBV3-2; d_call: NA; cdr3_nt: TGTGCCAGCAGCGGAACAGACAGGATGGGCGAGCAGTACTTC; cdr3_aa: CASSGTDRMGEQYF
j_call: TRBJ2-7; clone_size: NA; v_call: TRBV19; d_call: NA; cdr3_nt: TGTGCCAGTAGTATAAGGGAGGCCGATACCTACGAGCAGTACTTC; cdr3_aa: CASSIREADTYEQYF
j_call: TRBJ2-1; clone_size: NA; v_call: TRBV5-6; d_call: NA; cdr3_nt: TGTGCCAGCAGCTTCGAAACAGTCCTGTTCTTC; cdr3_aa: CASSFETVLFF
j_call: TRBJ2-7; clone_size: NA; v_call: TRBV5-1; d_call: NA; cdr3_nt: TGCGCCAGCAGTTCCCGGGGGGCAGAATACGAGCAGTACTTC; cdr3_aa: CASSSRGAEYEQYF
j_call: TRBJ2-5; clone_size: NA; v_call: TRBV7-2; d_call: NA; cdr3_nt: TGTGCCAGCAGCTTAGGGCAGCAAGAGACCCAGTACTTC; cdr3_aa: CASSLGQQETQYF
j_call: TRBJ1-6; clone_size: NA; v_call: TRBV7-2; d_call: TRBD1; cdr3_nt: TGTGCCAGCAGCTTAAGACAGGGGATTTATAATTCACCCCTCCACTTT; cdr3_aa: CASSLRQGIYNSPLHF
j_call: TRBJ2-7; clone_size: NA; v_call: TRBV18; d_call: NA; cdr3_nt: TGTGCCAGCTCACCAGAGAGTGTGGCAGGGAACTACGAGCAGTACTTC; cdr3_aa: CASSPESVAGNYEQYF
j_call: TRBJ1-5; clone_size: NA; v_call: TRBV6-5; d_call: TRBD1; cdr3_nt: TGTGCCAGCAGTTTTCAGGGGGGTCGCAATCAGCCCCAGCATTTT; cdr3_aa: CASSFQGGRNQPQHF
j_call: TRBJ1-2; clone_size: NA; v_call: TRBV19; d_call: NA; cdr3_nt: TGTGCCAGTAGTACCCACCAGGGTGGCCTCTTCGCTAACTATGGCTACACCTTC; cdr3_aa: CASSTHQGGLFANYGYTF
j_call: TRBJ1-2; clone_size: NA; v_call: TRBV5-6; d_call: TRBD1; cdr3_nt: TGTGCCAGCAGCCCCAGGACAGGGGCGGGCTATGGCTACACCTTC; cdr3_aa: CASSPRTGAGYGYTF
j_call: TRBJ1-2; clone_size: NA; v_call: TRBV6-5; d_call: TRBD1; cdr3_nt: TGTGCCAGCAGTACAGGGGATGCTGGCTACACCTTC; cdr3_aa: CASSTGDAGYTF
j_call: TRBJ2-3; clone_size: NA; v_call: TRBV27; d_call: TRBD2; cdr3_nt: TGTGCCAGCAGTTTTTCTCCAGGACTAGGTACAGATACGCAGTATTTT; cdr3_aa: CASSFSPGLGTDTQYF
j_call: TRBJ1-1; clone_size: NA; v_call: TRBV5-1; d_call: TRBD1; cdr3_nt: TGCGCCAGCAGCGTGGGACAGTTGAACACTGAAGCTTTCTTT; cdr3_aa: CASSVGQLNTEAFF
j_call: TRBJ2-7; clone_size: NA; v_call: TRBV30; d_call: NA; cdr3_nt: TGTGCCTGGGCGACAGGATACGAGCAGTACTTC; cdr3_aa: CAWATGYEQYF
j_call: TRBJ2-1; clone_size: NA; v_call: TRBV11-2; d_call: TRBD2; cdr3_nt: TGTGCCAGCAGGGGGTGGGCCAGCGGGACGGGATACAATGAGCAGTTCTTC; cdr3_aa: CASRGWASGTGYNEQFF
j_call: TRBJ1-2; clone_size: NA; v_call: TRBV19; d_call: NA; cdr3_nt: TGTGCCAGTATAGGGGCCTATGGCTACACCTTC; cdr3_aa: CASIGAYGYTF
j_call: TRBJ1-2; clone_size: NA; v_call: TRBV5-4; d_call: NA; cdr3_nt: TGTGCCAGCAGCCTGGACAGCTATGGCTACACCTTC; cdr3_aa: CASSLDSYGYTF
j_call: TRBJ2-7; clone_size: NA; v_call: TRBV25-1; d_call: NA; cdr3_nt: TGTGCCAGCAGTGATAGGGGACAAAGAAACGAGCAGTACTTC; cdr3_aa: CASSDRGQRNEQYF
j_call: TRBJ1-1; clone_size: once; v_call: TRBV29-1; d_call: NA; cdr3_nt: TGCAGCGCCCTCCGCGGGAATGAAGCTTTCTTT; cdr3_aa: CSALRGNEAFF
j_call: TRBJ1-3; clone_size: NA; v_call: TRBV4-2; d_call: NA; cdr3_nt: TGTGCCAGCAGCCAAGAAGACTTTTCTGGAAACACCATATATTTT; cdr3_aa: CASSQEDFSGNTIYF
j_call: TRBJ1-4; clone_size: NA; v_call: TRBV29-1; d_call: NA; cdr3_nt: TGCAGCGTTGAATTCTCACATATTAATGAAAAACTGTTTTTT; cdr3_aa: CSVEFSHINEKLFF
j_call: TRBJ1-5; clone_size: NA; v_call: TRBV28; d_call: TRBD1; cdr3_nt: TGTGCCAGCAGTTTCCCGACAGGGGGATATCAGCCCCAGCATTTT; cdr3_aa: CASSFPTGGYQPQHF
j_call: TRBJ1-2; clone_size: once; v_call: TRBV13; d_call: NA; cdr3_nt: TGTGCCAGCAGGCGTGGAGGTGTGTACGGCTACACCTTC; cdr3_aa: CASRRGGVYGYTF
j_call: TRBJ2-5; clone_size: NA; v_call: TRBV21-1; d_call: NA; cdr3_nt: TGTGCCAGCAGCAAAACCCCCCCGGGGGGGTCGGAGACCCAGTACTTC; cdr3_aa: CASSKTPPGGSETQYF
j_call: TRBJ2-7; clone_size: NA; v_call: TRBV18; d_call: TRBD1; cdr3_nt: TGTGCCAGCTCACCTGGACAGGGAACTTTGTCCGAGCAGTACTTC; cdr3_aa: CASSPGQGTLSEQYF
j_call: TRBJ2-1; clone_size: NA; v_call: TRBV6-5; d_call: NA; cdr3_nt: TGTGCCAGCAGTACAACAGGGACAAGTGAGCAGTTCTTC; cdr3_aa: CASSTTGTSEQFF
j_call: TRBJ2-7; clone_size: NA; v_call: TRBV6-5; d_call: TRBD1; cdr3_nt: TGTGCCAGCAGGGTCGGGACAGGGCCCTACGAGCAGTACTTC; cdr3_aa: CASRVGTGPYEQYF